This is a list of T cell receptor beta chains from one sample in a study of blood T cell repertoires in COVID-19. Assay used: immunoSEQ multiplex PCR; TCRdb lists only in-frame clones, some missing. Among tens of thousands of clones listed, 88% were seen once. Sequencing used peripheral blood. These receptors were taken from a man aged 70 or older with acute or convalescent COVID-19. Each CDR3 is given with its conserved first and last residue. The order of the fields is J gene, V gene, D gene, CDR3 length, clone size, CDR3 DNA, CDR3 protein. The D gene is left open where the match is weak. Clone size is shown for a subset of rows, as once, few, many or a class of expanded clone.

TRBJ2-5 | TRBV7-2 | . | 18 | . | TGTGCCAGCAGCCCTCCTCTCGCTAGCGCCCGGATGTCGGAGACCCAGTACTTC | CASSPPLASARMSETQYF
TRBJ1-5 | TRBV19 | TRBD1 | 16 | . | TGTGCCAGTAATACCATGACAGGGGGCTTCTTACAGCCCCAGCATTTT | CASNTMTGGFLQPQHF
TRBJ2-1 | TRBV5-3 | . | 12 | . | TGTGCCAGAGGCCCGGCCGGGGAGCAAAAGTTCTTC | CARGPAGEQKFF
TRBJ2-3 | TRBV4-1 | TRBD1 | 16 | . | TGCGCCAGCAGCCAGAGGGGGACAGGGGGCACAGATACGCAGTATTTT | CASSQRGTGGTDTQYF
TRBJ1-2 | TRBV7-2 | . | 17 | few | TGTGCCAGCAGCTTAGTTATCCCACAGGCAACTAACTATGGCTACACCTTC | CASSLVIPQATNYGYTF
TRBJ2-7 | TRBV6-2/TRBV6-3 | TRBD1 | 15 | . | TGTGCCAGCAGTACAAGGACAGGTAGCTCCTACGAGCAGTACTTC | CASSTRTGSSYEQYF
TRBJ1-5 | TRBV7-2 | TRBD1 | 15 | . | TGTGCCAGCAGCTCTGGGGACAGGGGCAATCAGCCCCAGCATTTT | CASSSGDRGNQPQHF
TRBJ1-2 | TRBV2 | TRBD1 | 15 | . | TGTGCCAGCAAGGGACAGGGGGGATCTAACTATGGCTACACCTTC | CASKGQGGSNYGYTF
TRBJ2-1 | TRBV11-1 | TRBD1 | 14 | . | TGTGCCAGCAGCCGGGACAGGGACTACAATGAGCAGTTCTTC | CASSRDRDYNEQFF
TRBJ1-3 | TRBV7-9 | . | 14 | . | TGTGCCAGCGGCGACCCTCTGGGAGGGAACACCATATATTTT | CASGDPLGGNTIYF
TRBJ1-1 | TRBV12-3/TRBV12-4 | . | 13 | . | TGTGCCAGCCGCCGGGGGGGAGACACTGAAGCTTTCTTT | CASRRGGDTEAFF
TRBJ2-2 | TRBV5-1 | TRBD1 | 14 | . | TGCGCCAGCAGCCGGACAGGGAATCCCGGGGAGCTGTTTTTT | CASSRTGNPGELFF
TRBJ1-3 | TRBV5-5 | TRBD1 | 17 | . | TGTGCCAGCAGCAACAGGGGACCAGCGGTTTTCGGAAACACCATATATTTT | CASSNRGPAVFGNTIYF
TRBJ1-2 | TRBV4-2 | . | 11 | . | TGTGCCAGCAGCGCAACTCTGGGCTACACCTTC | CASSATLGYTF
TRBJ1-4 | TRBV6-1 | . | 14 | . | TGTGCCAGCCGTGAGGGGCAGTTTAATGAAAAACTGTTTTTT | CASREGQFNEKLFF
TRBJ1-2 | TRBV4-2 | TRBD1 | 14 | . | TGTGCCAGCAGCCAAGGCGGGACAGCATATGGCTACACCTTC | CASSQGGTAYGYTF
TRBJ1-2 | TRBV5-5 | . | 15 | . | TGTGCCAGCAGCTTAGCTGACAGCCCCAACTATGGCTACACCTTC | CASSLADSPNYGYTF
TRBJ1-4 | TRBV28 | TRBD1 | 15 | . | TGTGCCAGCAGTTCCCAGGGACAGCTTAATGAAAAACTGTTTTTT | CASSSQGQLNEKLFF
TRBJ2-6 | TRBV3-1/TRBV3-2 | . | 18 | . | TGTGCCAGCAGCCAATGGGCCGGCAGGGGCTCTGGGGCCAACGTCCTGACTTTC | CASSQWAGRGSGANVLTF
TRBJ2-1 | TRBV21-1 | . | 17 | once | TGTGCCAGCAGCAAAGGCACTAGCGGGGGTTCCTACAATGAGCAGTTCTTC | CASSKGTSGGSYNEQFF
TRBJ2-2 | TRBV27 | . | 14 | . | TGTGCCAGCAGTTTAAATCCGAGGGGGAGGGAGCTGTTTTTT | CASSLNPRGRELFF
TRBJ2-1 | TRBV11-2 | TRBD2 | 16 | . | TGTGCCAGCAGCTTAATACTAGCGGGGGGTTACAATGAGCAGTTCTTC | CASSLILAGGYNEQFF
TRBJ1-2 | TRBV5-4 | . | 16 | . | TGTGCCAGCAGCTTGGCCAAGCAAAGCACCAGGGGAGGCTACACCTTC | CASSLAKQSTRGGYTF
TRBJ2-4 | TRBV7-2 | . | 14 | . | TGTGCCAGCAGCCGCGACTGGGCCAAAAACATTCAGTACTTC | CASSRDWAKNIQYF
TRBJ2-3 | TRBV5-1 | . | 13 | . | TGCGCCAGCCACGCGGGTATATCAGATACGCAGTATTTT | CASHAGISDTQYF
TRBJ2-5 | TRBV5-6 | TRBD1 | 13 | . | TGTGCCCCTAACAGGGGGCCGCGGGAGACCCAGTACTTC | CAPNRGPRETQYF
TRBJ1-6 | TRBV30 | TRBD1 | 11 | . | TGTGCCTGGAGTGAGGGGGCCCGATTCCACTTT | CAWSEGARFHF
TRBJ2-2 | TRBV9 | TRBD1 | 15 | . | TGTGCCAGCAGGGCCGGGACAGGGTCCACCGGGGAGCTGTTTTTT | CASRAGTGSTGELFF
TRBJ2-1 | TRBV30 | . | 13 | . | TGTGCCTGGACAGGGAAAAACTACAATGAGCAGTTCTTC | CAWTGKNYNEQFF
TRBJ2-3 | TRBV24-1 | . | 16 | . | TGTGCCACCAGTGATCCAATACAGGGCCTCCGGGATACGCAGTATTTT | CATSDPIQGLRDTQYF
TRBJ1-4 | TRBV2 | TRBD1 | 14 | . | TGTGCCAGCAGGGCGGGACAGGGGGCCGAAAAACTGTTTTTT | CASRAGQGAEKLFF
TRBJ1-1 | TRBV19 | TRBD1 | 15 | . | TGTGCCACAATCCCGGGACAGGGAATCGACACTGAAGCTTTCTTT | CATIPGQGIDTEAFF
TRBJ1-5 | TRBV30 | . | 17 | . | TGTGCCTGGAGTGCCTCGGGGGTCCTGGGGGGCAATCAGCCCCAGCATTTT | CAWSASGVLGGNQPQHF
TRBJ2-7 | TRBV2 | TRBD2 | 12 | . | TGTGCCAGCGACGGGGGGAACTACGAGCAGTACTTC | CASDGGNYEQYF
TRBJ1-1 | TRBV5-4 | TRBD1 | 15 | . | TGTGCCAGCAGAGCCGGGACAGGGGTGTTGACTGAAGCTTTCTTT | CASRAGTGVLTEAFF
TRBJ1-3 | TRBV9 | . | 15 | . | TGTGCCAGCAGCGTAGGACAGATGACTGGAAACACCATATATTTT | CASSVGQMTGNTIYF
TRBJ1-5 | TRBV4-1 | . | 15 | few | TGCGCCAGCAGCCAAGAGAGGGTTGCGTATCAGCCCCAGCATTTT | CASSQERVAYQPQHF
TRBJ2-5 | TRBV19 | TRBD2 | 17 | . | TGTGCCAGTAGCGCTACCCCAGCGGGGGGAAGGTCCCGGACCCAGTACTTC | CASSATPAGGRSRTQYF
TRBJ1-1 | TRBV21-1 | . | 15 | . | TGTGCCATTTGTGGGCTTGAGAATATGAACACTGAAGCTTTCTTT | CAICGLENMNTEAFF
TRBJ2-1 | TRBV7-9 | . | 16 | . | TGTGCCAGCAGTACACAGGTGTCGTATGAACACAATGAGCAGTTCTTC | CASSTQVSYEHNEQFF
TRBJ2-5 | TRBV7-9 | TRBD1 | 13 | once | TGTGCCAGCAGCCGGGGACAGCAAGAGACCCAGTACTTC | CASSRGQQETQYF
TRBJ1-6 | TRBV5-1 | . | 15 | . | TGCGCCAGCAGCTTAAGACAGGTTTCGAATTCACCCCTCCACTTT | CASSLRQVSNSPLHF
TRBJ1-2 | TRBV24-1 | TRBD1 | 15 | . | TGTGCCACCAGTGGTAAACAGGGGCGGAACTATGGCTACACCTTC | CATSGKQGRNYGYTF
TRBJ2-1 | TRBV4-2 | TRBD2 | 17 | . | TGTGCCAGCAGCCACCCTCACGTAGCGGGGGGTTGGAATGAGCAGTTCTTC | CASSHPHVAGGWNEQFF
TRBJ2-3 | TRBV27 | TRBD2 | 15 | . | TGTGCCAGCAGATCTAGCGGGGTTAGGGCAGATACGCAGTATTTT | CASRSSGVRADTQYF
TRBJ1-2 | TRBV5-1 | . | 17 | . | TGCGCCAGCAGCTTGCTCGGGGGTACAGCCGATCCCTATGGCTACACCTTC | CASSLLGGTADPYGYTF
TRBJ2-7 | TRBV9 | TRBD1 | 15 | . | TGTGCCAGCAGCTCATCGGGACAGGGTGGATACGAGCAGTACTTC | CASSSSGQGGYEQYF
TRBJ2-1 | TRBV5-1 | . | 12 | . | TGCGCCAGCAGCTTGGGTCCGGGAGAGCAGTTCTTC | CASSLGPGEQFF
TRBJ2-5 | TRBV28 | . | 13 | . | TGTGCCAGCAGTCGGACTCAGAGGGAGACCCAGTACTTC | CASSRTQRETQYF
TRBJ2-3 | TRBV29-1 | . | 14 | . | TGCAGCGTATTCAGACAGGCTGCCACAGATACGCAGTATTTT | CSVFRQAATDTQYF